Below, 25 T cell receptor beta chains from the same sample are listed, as sequenced in a study of blood T cell repertoires in COVID-19. Assay: immunoSEQ multiplex PCR; the TCRdb copy retains only in-frame clones and omits some. This sample has 59,000 or so clones; roughly 85% occur once, and the top ten carry about 3.3%. The sequenced sample consisted of peripheral blood. These receptors all come from a man aged 55-75 years with acute or convalescent COVID-19.

For the CDR3, the DNA is TGCAGCGTCCCGGGACAAAACTCCTACGAGCAGTACTTC. Its protein product is CSVPGQNSYEQYF. The V call is TRBV29-1, the J call TRBJ2-7; a weak D match, TRBD1 (6 bases). The V gene lost 6 bases and the J gene lost 0 bases, with 12 bases spanning the gap. The CDR3 runs 13 residues. The V gene's germline CDR1 is SQVTM and CDR2 ANQGSEA.

The chain has TRBV28 and TRBJ1-2, with 8 bases matching TRBD1. This CDR3 is built from 14 residues. Unmatched junction bases numbered 6, after V lost 6 bases and J lost 3 bases. Germline V gives CDR1 MDHEN, CDR2 SYDVKM. CDR3 protein: CASRSVDRDYGYTF. The CDR3 coding sequence is TGTGCCAGCAGGTCGGTGGACAGGGACTATGGCTACACCTTC.

By share of the sample, this clone is medium-sized. The rearrangement uses TRBV2 and TRBJ1-5; no definite D call. CDR1 and CDR2 from the germline V gene are SNHLY and FYNNEI. The CDR3 is 14 residues long. The V and J ends lost 4 bases and 5 bases respectively, with 12 bases between them. DNA of the CDR3: TGTGCCAGCAGTGTTGGGCAGAAATATCAGCCCCAGCATTTT. It yields the protein CASSVGQKYQPQHF.

This chain links TRBV19 with TRBJ2-7, with 9 positions matching TRBD2. V shed 2 bases and J 5 bases; nucleotides not matched to a gene: 16. The CDR3 is 18 residues long. Germline lookup yields CDR1 LNHDA and CDR2 SQIVND (reference sequence). This CDR3 reads CASSIFPGLAGTNNEQYF. DNA for the CDR3: TGTGCCAGTAGTATATTCCCCGGGCTAGCGGGAACGAACAACGAGCAGTACTTC.

The chain has TRBV6-6 and TRBJ1-4; D ambiguous. There are 15 residues in the CDR3. Germline loops: CDR1 MNHNY, CDR2 SVGAGI (reference sequence). Trimming removed 0 bases from V and 5 bases from J, with 10 bases in between. In DNA, the CDR3 is TGTGCCAGCAGTTACTCGATAGCGACGAATGAAAAACTGTTTTTT. Its translation is CASSYSIATNEKLFF.

The chain is built from TRBV11-3 and TRBJ2-1; possibly TRBD1 for D (6 bases). CDR3 length: 15 amino acids. Germline loops: CDR1 SGHNT, CDR2 YENEEA. Trimming left V 5 bases short and J 8 bases short, with 19 bases between. Written as DNA, the CDR3 is TGTGCCAGCAGCCAATACTCCGGGACAATTGATGAGCAGTTCTTC. Translation gives CASSQYSGTIDEQFF.

The chain combines TRBV6-5 with TRBJ2-4; 8 bases agree with TRBD2. Looked up from germline, CDR1 is MNHEY and CDR2 is SVGAGI. Losses at the gene ends were 4 bases for V and 4 bases for J; bases not matched to a gene: 6. CDR3 length equals 15 residues. The CDR3 DNA is TGTGCCAGCAGTTCTGCGGGAGGCGATAAAAACATTCAGTACTTC. Amino acid sequence: CASSSAGGDKNIQYF.

J is TRBJ2-1 and V is TRBV10-1, with TRBD2 matching over 8 bases. The CDR3 covers 17 residues. Germline V lookup: CDR1 WNHNN, CDR2 SYGVQD (reference sequence). Trimming at V came to 4 bases and at J to 4 bases, leaving 12 bases not matched to a gene. CDR3 region: CASSGTVSGSTYNEQFF. Written as DNA, the CDR3 is TGCGCCAGCAGTGGGACCGTAAGCGGGAGTACTTACAATGAGCAGTTCTTC.

This clone was recorded once. The rearrangement uses TRBV6-5 and TRBJ1-1; maybe TRBD1 (6 bases). Deletions cut 5 bases from V and 5 bases from J, with 12 bases between. The germline gives CDR1 MNHEY, CDR2 SVGAGI. The CDR3 loop spans 13 amino acids. The CDR3 nucleotides are TGTGCCAGCAGTATTAAAGGGGGTACTGAAGCTTTCTTT. Amino acids: CASSIKGGTEAFF.

The chain uses TRBV9 and TRBJ2-3; 10 bases align to TRBD2. CDR3 length equals 16 residues. In germline, CDR1 is SGDLS, CDR2 YYNGEE. The junction had 13 bases not matched to a gene; V was cut back by 8 bases and J by 4 bases. CDR3 DNA sequence: TGTGCCAGTTCCGATAGCGGGAGGCCAGGTGCAGATACGCAGTATTTT. Translation: CASSDSGRPGADTQYF.

This chain uses TRBV11-3 with TRBJ2-5, with a weak D call TRBD2 (5 bases). Germline loops: CDR1 SGHNT, CDR2 YENEEA. Deletions cut 5 bases from V and 5 bases from J, with 12 bases between. The CDR3 consists of 13 residues. The CDR3 here is CASSRLERETQYF. The DNA for the CDR3 is TGTGCCAGCAGCCGGCTAGAGCGGGAGACCCAGTACTTC.

The V call is TRBV28, the J call TRBJ1-3; TRBD1 agrees at 7 bases. Germline V gives CDR1 MDHEN, CDR2 SYDVKM. V shed 7 bases and J 0 bases; nucleotides not matched to a gene: 15. The CDR3 covers 18 residues. The CDR3 region has the DNA TGTGCCAGCACCCTTTCTCCGGGACAGCGCGCCTCTGGAAACACCATATATTTT. This gives the protein CASTLSPGQRASGNTIYF.

The chain links TRBV29-1 to TRBJ2-2, with D unresolved. The CDR3 totals 12 residues. Trimming shortened V by 5 bases and J by 7 bases, and 11 bases separated the two germline ends. The germline CDR1 and CDR2 sequences are SQVTM and ANQGSEA. The CDR3 loop reads CSVSVRGGELFF. CDR3 bases: TGCAGCGTTTCAGTCCGAGGCGGGGAGCTGTTTTTT.

This rearrangement joins TRBV19 to TRBJ1-5; unclear D gene. The CDR3 consists of 15 residues. Germline CDR1 reads LNHDA; CDR2 reads SQIVND (reference sequence). The V end lost 1 base, the J end lost 1 base, and 8 bases lay between the germline ends. CDR3 sequence reads: CASSIGPGSNQPQHF. The CDR3 region has the DNA TGTGCCAGTAGTATAGGACCGGGGAGCAATCAGCCCCAGCATTTT.

This chain joins TRBV27 and TRBJ2-7; D call uncertain. Germline V gene lookup returns CDR1 MNHEY and CDR2 SMNVEV (reference sequence). The CDR3 totals 15 residues. Deletions cut 6 bases from V and 2 bases from J, with 17 bases between. The CDR3 loop is CASRATPTFPYEQYF. The DNA for the CDR3 is TGTGCCAGCAGGGCGACACCTACTTTTCCCTACGAGCAGTACTTC.

The rearrangement joins TRBV6-6 to TRBJ1-5; weak D call: TRBD1 (6 bases). V shed 10 bases and J shed 1 base, with 11 bases lying between them. The CDR3 contains 13 residues. Germline V gene data show CDR1 as MNHNY and CDR2 as SVGAGI (reference sequence). CDR3 coding DNA: TGTGCCATCAGGGACACAAGCAATCAGCCCCAGCATTTT. Its translation: CAIRDTSNQPQHF.

The V gene is TRBV12-3 or TRBV12-4, the J gene TRBJ2-7; D unresolved. The CDR3 is 13 amino acids. With 6 bases removed from V and 5 bases from J, the gap between germline ends came to 14 bases. The CDR3 loop reads CASSPDILHEQYF. CDR3 nucleotide sequence: TGTGCCAGCAGCCCCGACATTCTCCACGAGCAGTACTTC.

This clone was picked up one time. The V call is TRBV28, the J call TRBJ1-4; D uncertain. V lost 5 bases to trimming and J lost 5 bases, with 9 bases between them. The CDR3 has 13 amino acids. Germline V CDR1 and CDR2: MDHEN, SYDVKM. The CDR3 DNA is TGTGCCAGCAGTCCACGGAGGAATGAAAAACTGTTTTTT. It encodes CASSPRRNEKLFF.

V gene TRBV10-1 combines with J gene TRBJ2-7; possibly TRBD2 for D (6 bases). CDR1 WNHNN and CDR2 SYGVQD come from the germline V gene (reference sequence). This CDR3 has 13 amino acids. V lost 4 bases to trimming and J lost 7 bases, with 14 bases between them. Here the CDR3 reads CASSARRGEEQYF. For the CDR3, the DNA is TGCGCCAGCAGTGCAAGGAGGGGTGAGGAGCAGTACTTC.

The chain has TRBV27 and TRBJ2-1; 7 bases align to TRBD1. V shed 4 bases and J 13 bases; nucleotides not matched to a gene: 4. The germline gives CDR1 MNHEY, CDR2 SMNVEV (reference sequence). This CDR3 region has 11 residues. CDR3 sequence (DNA): TGTGCCAGCAGTTCTGGACAGGTTCAGTTCTTC. Translating gives CASSSGQVQFF.

For the CDR3, the DNA is TGCGCCAGCAGCTTGAGTAGTAACTACAATGAGCAGTTCTTC. This sequence encodes CASSLSSNYNEQFF. The chain employs TRBV5-1 and TRBJ2-1; D is unresolved. Germline V gene lookup returns CDR1 SGHRS and CDR2 YFSETQ. CDR3 length equals 14 residues. V was clipped by 1 base and J by 3 bases, with 8 bases between them.

J is TRBJ1-5 and V is TRBV18; D uncertain. The germline V gene encodes CDR1 KGHSH and CDR2 LQKENI. The CDR3 runs to 14 residues. Trimming took 3 bases from V and 0 from J, leaving 6 bases between them. CDR3 loop: CASSPEPSNQPQHF. The DNA of the CDR3 is TGTGCCAGCTCACCCGAGCCTAGCAATCAGCCCCAGCATTTT.

This chain uses TRBV6-2 or TRBV6-3 with TRBJ2-7; D unclear. The CDR3 runs 14 residues. Trimming removed 6 bases from V and 2 bases from J, with 14 bases in between. The germline V gene has CDR1 MNHEY and CDR2 SVGEGT. CDR3 in amino acids: CASSRHIITYEQYF. CDR3 nucleotide sequence: TGTGCCAGCAGCCGACATATCATAACCTACGAGCAGTACTTC.

The chain employs TRBV28 and TRBJ2-5; no definite D call. The CDR3 contains 12 residues. Trimming stripped 0 bases from V and 4 bases from J, with 3 bases between. Germline V gives CDR1 MDHEN, CDR2 SYDVKM. CDR3 region: CASSLWAETQYF. CDR3 DNA sequence: TGTGCCAGCAGTTTATGGGCAGAGACCCAGTACTTC.

The rearrangement joins TRBV28 to TRBJ1-4; the D gene is possibly TRBD1 (6 bases). The CDR3 covers 14 residues. V lost 6 bases to trimming and J lost 6 bases, with 14 bases between them. CDR1 is MDHEN and CDR2 is SYDVKM in the germline V gene. Here the CDR3 DNA reads TGTGCCAGCAGCTACACACGGACAGATGAAAAACTGTTTTTT. Its protein product is CASSYTRTDEKLFF.